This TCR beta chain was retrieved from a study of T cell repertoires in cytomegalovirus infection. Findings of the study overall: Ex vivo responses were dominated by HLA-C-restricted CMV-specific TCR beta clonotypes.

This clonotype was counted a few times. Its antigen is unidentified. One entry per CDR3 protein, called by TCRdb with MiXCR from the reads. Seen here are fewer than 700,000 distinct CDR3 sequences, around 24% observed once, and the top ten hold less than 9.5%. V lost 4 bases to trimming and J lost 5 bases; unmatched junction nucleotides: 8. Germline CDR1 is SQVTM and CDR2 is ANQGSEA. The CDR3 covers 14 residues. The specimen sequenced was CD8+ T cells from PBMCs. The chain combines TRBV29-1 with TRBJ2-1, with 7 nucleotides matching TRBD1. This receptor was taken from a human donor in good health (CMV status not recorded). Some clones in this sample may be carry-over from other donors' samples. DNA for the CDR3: TGCAGCGTTGCCCTGACAGGGATGAACAATGAGCAGTTCTTC. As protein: CSVALTGMNNEQFF.